This TCR beta chain came from a study of blood T cell repertoires in COVID-19. Across the study: In each case, the material was cDNA or gDNA derived from T cells, B-cell-depleted T cells, or PBMCs.

Per the original methods: Using reference gene primer amplification, nucleated cell counts were estimated. Clones were sequenced by immunoSEQ multiplex PCR, and TCRdb holds only the in-frame ones, with some missing. Clone size and the V and J calls come from that table; the DNA yielded D and trimming. This sample has tens of thousands of clones, with about 83% found just once. Trimming left V 2 bases short and J 3 bases short, with 18 bases between. In germline, CDR1 is SGHDT, CDR2 YYEEEE. The CDR3 is 17 residues long. The receptor was derived from a man in his 70s with acute or convalescent COVID-19. The V call is TRBV5-6, the J call TRBJ2-1; perhaps TRBD2 as D (7 bases). Sequencing input: peripheral blood. CDR3 in amino acids: CASSFDRGRGSYNEQFF. CDR3 nucleotide sequence: TGTGCCAGCAGCTTCGACCGGGGGAGGGGGAGCTACAATGAGCAGTTCTTC.